This T cell receptor beta chain was observed in a study of T cell changes during pregnancy in multiple sclerosis (dated by TCRdb to between 2018 and 2020). As for the study more broadly: The study looked at changes in the T cell repertoire across pregnancy in women with multiple sclerosis.

The germline V gene provides CDR1 MNHNS and CDR2 SASEGT. V loses 3 bases of germline sequence and J loses 16 bases, and the interval between the two ends is 12 bases. Taken from cysteine to phenylalanine, the CDR3 has 11 residues. The read is trimmed to its CDR3 DNA, 33 bases read in frame from base 1. Concerning this clone: What antigen it recognizes has not been identified. No much larger clonotype is one base removed from it; base qualities were not supplied.

Libraries came from the immunoSEQ multiplex PCR assay. This immuneACCESS table, as held by TCRdb, lists in-frame sequences with V and J called but not all clones. Of the missing ones, under half trace to an unresolved V gene in checked studies; the others have no known cause. The sample table shows fewer than 85,000 clones, and 94% are seen once. Roughly 2.5% of the sample is in the top ten clones. This TCR was recovered from a female donor with multiple sclerosis, enrolled in a pregnancy study. Sequenced material: peripheral blood, taken in the third trimester of pregnancy. The chain uses TRBV6-1 and TRBJ1-4; the D gene is unclear. Read as DNA, the sequence is TGTGCCAGCAGTGACGGGAGGGTAAGGTTTTTT. Protein translation: CASSDGRVRFF.